The present T cell receptor (beta chain) was sequenced within a study of T cells in Graves' hyperthyroidism and ophthalmopathy. This clonotype has a count of ten or more. Amplified TCR beta CDR3 regions derived from RNA transcripts. A first-round RT-PCR of the TCR CDR3 used the HTBI primer set. TCRdb re-called the multiplex PCR reads through MiXCR, storing one row per CDR3 protein. Of 650,000 to 750,000 distinct CDR3 sequences listed, around 15% are singletons. The sequence came from a woman aged 18 to 35 with Graves' hyperthyroidism. Sequenced input: blood.

The CDR3 sequence: CASWSAAGNEYEQYF. In nucleotides, the CDR3 is TGTGCCAGCTGGAGTGCGGCGGGGAATGAGTACGAGCAGTACTTC. This chain connects TRBV28 to TRBJ2-7; D may be TRBD2 (6 bases). The length of the CDR3 is 15 residues. Per the germline V gene, CDR1 is MDHEN and CDR2 is SYDVKM. Trimming removed 8 bases at V and 4 bases at J, with 21 bases between.